This T cell receptor beta chain was recorded in a study of Graves' ophthalmopathy and Graves' hyperthyroidism. Germline CDR1 and CDR2: MGHRA and YSYEKL. V lost 0 bases, J lost 4 bases, and 15 bases lay in between. This CDR3 has 16 amino acids. Amplification of TCR beta CDR3 regions used RNA transcripts. The library came from an HTBI-primed first-round RT-PCR and a second-round multiplex PCR. Via MiXCR, TCRdb re-called the multiplex PCR reads, giving one row per CDR3 protein. Of around 1,200,000 distinct CDR3 sequences listed, about 38% are singletons. New diagnoses, under 2 months' duration, and ages 18 to 65 characterized the hyperthyroidism patients. Exclusion covered patients with other autoimmune diseases or uncontrolled infections (as well as pregnancy or lactation). Diagnoses were established from clinical symptoms, serum thyroxine, TRAb, thyroid ultrasound and orbital computed tomography. The study's findings and limits: Blood repertoires reportedly contained most expanded thyroid clonotypes above 0.001 frequency.

In the case of this clonotype: As yet, its antigen is unknown.

The rearrangement uses TRBV4-1 and TRBJ1-2; D is unclear. The sequence was obtained from an adult man with Graves' hyperthyroidism. The sample comprised peripheral blood or thyroid tissue (not recorded which). CDR3 sequence: CASSQDMREMGYGYTF. The CDR3 DNA is TGCGCCAGCAGCCAAGATATGCGGGAGATGGGCTATGGCTACACCTTC.